Listed here are 17 T cell receptor beta chains from one sample, sequenced in a study of T and B cells in COVID-19 patients. TRB was amplified from about 240-490 ng of blood genomic DNA. BIOMED2 TRB-A/B primer pools were used in multiplex TRB PCR. Using its own MiXCR run on the multiplex PCR reads, TCRdb lists one record per CDR3 protein. The repertoire holds about 1,000 distinct CDR3 sequences, with 28% as singletons. Sequences were obtained from blood. The receptors were gathered from a human donor with active COVID-19.

This chain joins TRBV30 and TRBJ1-5; a weak D match, TRBD1 (5 bases). This CDR3 contains 15 residues. Trimming took off 0 bases at V and 7 bases at J, with 16 bases between the two ends. The germline V gene encodes CDR1 GTSNPN and CDR2 SVGIG (reference sequence). The CDR3 region has the DNA TGTGCCTGGAGTGTAAATCTTGGCGGGGCGCAGCCCCAGCATTTT. It is translated as CAWSVNLGGAQPQHF.

By share, this clonotype ranks as large. The rearrangement joins TRBV12-3 or TRBV12-4 to TRBJ2-1; 12 nucleotides line up with TRBD2. J was trimmed by 7 bases and V by 0 bases; bases with no gene match: 1. This CDR3 has 15 amino acids. The CDR3: CASSLATSGSNEQFF. The CDR3 bases are TGTGCCAGCAGTTTAGCGACTAGCGGGAGTAATGAGCAGTTCTTC.

This clonotype is large by share. The V call is TRBV13, the J call TRBJ2-1; no clear D gene. V gave up 1 base and J gave up 9 bases, with 13 bases separating them. This CDR3 spans 14 amino acids. The germline CDR1 and CDR2 sequences are PRHDT and FYEKMQ (reference sequence). The CDR3 nucleotides are TGTGCCAGCAGCTTAGAAGGGTCTCGGGCTGAGCAGTTCTTC. Its translation is CASSLEGSRAEQFF.

By its share, this clonotype is medium-sized (0.01 to 0.1%). The V gene is TRBV7-6, the J gene TRBJ2-5, with D tentatively TRBD2 (7 bases). This CDR3 has 13 residues. With 5 bases removed from V and 9 bases from J, the gap between germline ends came to 16 bases. Germline-derived CDR1 and CDR2 are SGHVS and FNYEAQ. This chain's CDR3 is CASSPGGPRSQYF. CDR3 in DNA: TGTGCCAGCAGCCCCGGGGGGCCGAGATCCCAGTACTTC.

This sequence joins TRBV13 and TRBJ2-1; 15 nucleotides line up with TRBD2. Germline loops: CDR1 PRHDT, CDR2 FYEKMQ (reference sequence). The CDR3 sequence is 17 residues long. The junction had 4 bases not matched to a gene; V was cut back by 0 bases and J by 7 bases. CDR3 DNA: TGTGCCAGCAGCTTAGGTTTGGGACTAGCGGGGGGAAATGAGCAGTTCTTC. It encodes CASSLGLGLAGGNEQFF.

The rearrangement joins TRBV28 to TRBJ2-1, with 8 positions matching TRBD2. Germline V gene sequence: CDR1 MDHEN, CDR2 SYDVKM. V lost 2 bases to trimming and J lost 5 bases; unmatched junction nucleotides: 5. The CDR3 length is 15 residues. DNA for the CDR3: TGTGCCAGCAGTTTAATTCCGGGGGGGAACAATGAGCAGTTCTTC. It specifies CASSLIPGGNNEQFF.

The chain employs TRBV13 and TRBJ2-2; TRBD1 is a possible D gene (6 bases). The germline V gene encodes CDR1 PRHDT and CDR2 FYEKMQ (reference sequence). The CDR3 sequence is 13 residues long. The V and J ends lost 1 base and 7 bases respectively, with 7 bases between them. CDR3 coding DNA: TGTGCCAGCAGCTTAGAAGGGGGCGGGGAGCTGTTTTTT. Protein product: CASSLEGGGELFF.

This clonotype is judged large (0.1 to 1%). This chain uses TRBV11-1 with TRBJ2-3, with 13 nucleotides matching TRBD2. CDR1 SGHAT and CDR2 FQDESV come from the germline V gene (reference sequence). The V and J ends lost 5 bases and 2 bases, in that order; junction bases with no gene match: 10. The CDR3 has 18 residues. The CDR3 spells CASSNPQTSGGTTDTQYF. DNA of the CDR3: TGTGCCAGCAGCAACCCACAGACTAGCGGGGGGACCACAGATACGCAGTATTTT.

The chain combines TRBV6-5 with TRBJ1-5; 11 positions agree with TRBD1. V lost 6 bases and J lost 7; bases outside the gene matches: 8. The CDR3 has 15 amino acids. The germline V gene encodes CDR1 MNHEY and CDR2 SVGAGI. The CDR3 DNA follows: TGTGCCAGCAGCTTTACCGGGACAGGGGGGCAGCCCCAGCATTTT. Amino acids: CASSFTGTGGQPQHF.

A word on this clonotype: The limits of the CDR3 on the DNA are not certain, so only TCRdb's listed CDR3 is given. The rearrangement joins TRBV7-5 to TRBJ2-7. TRBV7-5 is deemed a pseudogene. The CDR3 extends over 13 residues, inclusive of both ends. CDR3 loop: CISVPAAPYEQYF.

This clonotype is judged large. The chain is built from TRBV13 and TRBJ2-1; perhaps TRBD2 as D (6 bases). Trimming left V 1 base short and J 1 base short, with 11 bases between. Germline V lookup: CDR1 PRHDT, CDR2 FYEKMQ (reference sequence). The CDR3 has 16 amino acids. The CDR3 DNA is TGTGCCAGCAGCTTAGAGGGCGGGATGTCCTACAATGAGCAGTTCTTC. It encodes CASSLEGGMSYNEQFF. The full variable domain, completed using reference TRBV13 and TRBJ2-1, is AAGVIQSPRHLIKEKRETATLKCYPIPRHDTVYWYQQGPGQDPQFLISFYEKMQSDKGSIPDRFSAQQFSDYHSELNMSSLELGDSALYFCASSLEGGMSYNEQFFGPGTRLTVL.

By its share, this clonotype is large. CDR3 sequence reads: CASSLEGGPGNEQFF. In nucleotides, the CDR3 is TGTGCCAGCAGCTTAGAAGGGGGCCCGGGCAATGAGCAGTTCTTC. The V call is TRBV13, the J call TRBJ2-1, with 7 bases identical to TRBD1. Germline CDR1 and CDR2: PRHDT and FYEKMQ (reference sequence). The CDR3 is 15 amino acids. Trimming removed 1 base from V and 6 bases from J; junction bases left unmatched: 6.

Sample share makes this clonotype medium-sized. V is TRBV5-6 and J is TRBJ1-6, with D perhaps matching TRBD1 (6 bases). CDR1 SGHDT and CDR2 YYEEEE come from the germline V gene. Between the trimmed V and J ends, which lost 0 bases and 13 bases, there was a span of 14 bases. The CDR3 runs 14 residues. This CDR3 reads CASSLGGGLDPLHF. The CDR3 nucleotides are TGTGCCAGCAGCTTGGGGGGGGGCTTGGATCCCCTCCACTTT. The full variable domain, its missing parts supplied by reference TRBV5-6 and TRBJ1-6, is DAGVTQSPTHLIKTRGQQVTLRCSPKSGHDTVSWYQQALGQGPQFIFQYYEEEERQRGNFPDRFSGHQFPNYSSELNVNALLLGDSALYLCASSLGGGLDPLHFGNGTRLTVT.

The chain employs TRBV13 and TRBJ2-1, with 8 bases lining up with TRBD2. Losses at the gene ends were 5 bases for V and 6 bases for J; bases not matched to a gene: 15. This CDR3 has 17 residues. Looked up from germline, CDR1 is PRHDT and CDR2 is FYEKMQ (reference sequence). CDR3 sequence (DNA): TGTGCCAGCAGCACTTCCGGGACTAGTCATGGTCCCAATGAGCAGTTCTTC. Amino acid sequence: CASSTSGTSHGPNEQFF. Complete variable domain (other parts from reference TRBV13 and TRBJ2-1): AAGVIQSPRHLIKEKRETATLKCYPIPRHDTVYWYQQGPGQDPQFLISFYEKMQSDKGSIPDRFSAQQFSDYHSELNMSSLELGDSALYFCASSTSGTSHGPNEQFFGPGTRLTVL.

V and J are TRBV6-6 and TRBJ2-7; 15 bases map to TRBD2. The CDR3 spans 15 residues. J was trimmed by 4 bases and V by 6 bases; bases with no gene match: 4. Germline V gives CDR1 MNHNY, CDR2 SVGAGI (reference sequence). Here the CDR3 reads CASRRGTSGGYEQYF. The CDR3 nucleotides read TGTGCCAGCAGACGCGGGACTAGCGGGGGGTACGAGCAGTACTTC.

This clonotype was observed a single time. The V call is TRBV7-3, the J call TRBJ2-1, with D possibly matching TRBD2 (6 bases). Trimming took off 2 bases at V and 0 bases at J, with 14 bases between the two ends. Germline V gene data show CDR1 as SGHTA and CDR2 as FQGTGA. This CDR3 has 17 amino acids. CDR3 nucleotides: TGTGCCAGCAGCTTATTTCCGGGGAGGAACTCCTACAATGAGCAGTTCTTC. It encodes CASSLFPGRNSYNEQFF.

By sample share, this clonotype is large. The rearrangement links TRBV5-4 to TRBJ2-7; no firm D call. This CDR3 has 12 residues. Germline CDR1 and CDR2: SGHNT and YYREEE (reference sequence). The V end was cut by 4 bases, the J end by 7 bases, with 12 bases between. The CDR3 nucleotides are TGTGCCAGCAGCGCACTCGCTGAAGAGCAGTACTTC. It specifies CASSALAEEQYF.